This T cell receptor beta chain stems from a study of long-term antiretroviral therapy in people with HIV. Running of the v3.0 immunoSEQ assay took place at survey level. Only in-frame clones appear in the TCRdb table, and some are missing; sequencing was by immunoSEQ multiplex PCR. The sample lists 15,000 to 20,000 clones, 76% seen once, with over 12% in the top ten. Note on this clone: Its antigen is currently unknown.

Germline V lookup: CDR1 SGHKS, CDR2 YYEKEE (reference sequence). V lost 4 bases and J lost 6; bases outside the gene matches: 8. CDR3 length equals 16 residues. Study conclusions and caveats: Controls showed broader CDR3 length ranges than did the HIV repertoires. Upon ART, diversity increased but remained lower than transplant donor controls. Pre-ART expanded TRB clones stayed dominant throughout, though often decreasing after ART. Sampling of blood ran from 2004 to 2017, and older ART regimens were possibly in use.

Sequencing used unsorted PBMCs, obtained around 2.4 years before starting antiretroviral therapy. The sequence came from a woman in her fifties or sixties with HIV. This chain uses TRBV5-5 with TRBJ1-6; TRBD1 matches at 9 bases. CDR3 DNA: TGTGCCAGCAGCCCCGGGACAGGGAGCTTTAATTCACCCCTCCACTTT. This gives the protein CASSPGTGSFNSPLHF.